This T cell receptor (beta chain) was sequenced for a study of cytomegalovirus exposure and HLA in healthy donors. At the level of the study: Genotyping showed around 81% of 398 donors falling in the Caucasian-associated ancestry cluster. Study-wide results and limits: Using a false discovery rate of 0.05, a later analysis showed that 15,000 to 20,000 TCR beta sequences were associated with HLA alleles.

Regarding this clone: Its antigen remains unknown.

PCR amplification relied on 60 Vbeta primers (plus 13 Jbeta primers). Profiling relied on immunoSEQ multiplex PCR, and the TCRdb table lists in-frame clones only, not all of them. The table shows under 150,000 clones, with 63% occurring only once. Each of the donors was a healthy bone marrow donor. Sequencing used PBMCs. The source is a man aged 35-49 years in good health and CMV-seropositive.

Written as DNA, the CDR3 is TGTGCCAGCAGTGACAGGACGAACACCGGGGAGCTGTTTTTT. Translated, it gives CASSDRTNTGELFF. This sequence joins TRBV2 and TRBJ2-2; no clear D. In germline, CDR1 is SNHLY, CDR2 FYNNEI. Trimming stripped 3 bases from V and 0 bases from J, with 5 bases between. The CDR3 covers 14 residues.